This record concerns one TCR beta chain sequence. The antigen it binds to is not known. No qualities accompany the bases; no much larger clone lies one base away. The data were obtained in a study of blood T cell repertoires in COVID-19 (dated by TCRdb to 2020 to 2022). For context, the study as a whole: Samples from collaborators originated in the United States, Italy and Spain and spanned both the acute and convalescent phases of COVID-19. The prospective study material was composed of cDNA or gDNA derived from T cells, B-cell-depleted T cells, or PBMCs. HLA class I and class II types, where available, came from metadata supplied by the sample provider rather than from assay-based typing. The sample metadata nearly always contained a de-identified subject ID, COVID-19 status, age in years and sex. Samples were obtained from the ongoing ImmuneRACE study (first 160 participants) and from approximately 1,200 subjects provided by 6 global collaborators. The repertoires were released in a freely available public database intended as a resource for research on the immune response to SARS-CoV-2. Subjects who had been exposed to COVID-19, were actively infected with it, or had recovered from it provided the deeply sampled blood TCRbeta repertoires that made up the dataset.

TCRbeta CDR3 regions were amplified from genomic DNA by means of the immunoSEQ Assay, a bias-controlled multiplex PCR. Per the authors' processing: Nucleated cell counts per sample were estimated from amplification of reference gene primers within the assay. Sequence reads were collapsed and filtered to measure the absolute abundance of every unique TCRbeta CDR3 rearrangement. For each sample, productive Simpson clonality was calculated as the square root of Simpson's diversity index across productive rearrangements. The table was pulled from immuneACCESS by TCRdb, which kept in-frame rearrangements only. Such tables lose some clones; where checked, under half of the loss comes from unresolved V genes, and the rest has no known cause. That table furnishes V, J and clone size, whereas the DNA furnished D and trimming. Across this sample there are 150,000 to 200,000 clones, with roughly 88% seen only once. Around 5% of the sample is held by the ten biggest clonotypes.

The germline V gene yields SGHTA for CDR1 and FQGNSA for CDR2. The CDR3 has 19 amino acids, counting the end cysteine and phenylalanine. The entry retains the CDR3 DNA only, 57 bases that are in frame from base 1. Trimmed from V: 2 bases; trimmed from J: 7 bases; junction bases lacking a gene match: 19. Participants in the prospective study were enrolled through a virtual design, were aged about 18 to 89 years, and lived in 24 United States geographic areas. To assign participants to cohorts, the prospective study relied on clinical history that participants themselves reported in a screening survey and a study questionnaire. Exposed participants had been in contact with someone with a PCR-confirmed or clinician-diagnosed COVID-19 case within 2 weeks of study entry. Mobile phlebotomists in the prospective study collected whole blood, serum and a nasopharyngeal or oropharyngeal swab from every participant. Additional blood draws and questionnaires over an approximately 2-month period could optionally be provided by prospective study participants. Prospective study blood samples were shipped either frozen or at room temperature before DNA extraction.

The paper's findings and limits, for the study overall: The amount of clinical and demographic metadata varied by source and participant and was provided uncurated.

This TCR was sampled from a man in his sixties or seventies who had been exposed to COVID-19. The sequenced sample was PBMCs or T cells enriched from blood (not recorded which). The chain couples TRBV7-2 to TRBJ2-2; 7 nucleotides in the junction match TRBD1. The CDR3 region has the sequence CASSLWREGALFGVGELFF. The DNA sequence is as follows: TGTGCCAGCAGCTTATGGAGAGAGGGGGCCCTCTTCGGGGTCGGGGAGCTGTTTTTT.